Listed below are T cell receptor beta chains from one sample, sequenced in a study of shared clonotypes between healthy human individuals. TCRdb's copy holds only in-frame clones and misses some; the assay was immunoSEQ multiplex PCR. The repertoire consists of about 2,200,000 clones, with 90% to 95% occurring once and the leading ten covering under 2%. The sample taken for sequencing was naive CD8+ T cells from PBMCs. The receptors shown here come from a man aged 18 to 30 in good health. Some clones in this sample may be carry-over from other donors' samples. The CDR3 runs from the conserved cysteine through the conserved F or W. D genes are given only for firm matches.

J gene: TRBJ2-7; D gene: TRBD2; V gene: TRBV7-2; CDR3 DNA: TGTGCCAGCAGCTTAGACTCACTAGCGGGTCGCGAGCAGTACTTC; CDR3 protein: CASSLDSLAGREQYF
J gene: TRBJ1-5; D gene: .; V gene: TRBV25-1; CDR3 DNA: TGTGCCAGCGGAGACCAGCCCCAGCATTTT; CDR3 protein: CASGDQPQHF
J gene: TRBJ2-7; D gene: .; V gene: TRBV9; CDR3 DNA: TGTGCCAGCAGCGTGTTTGGCGGGTACGAGCAGTACTTC; CDR3 protein: CASSVFGGYEQYF
J gene: TRBJ1-2; D gene: TRBD1; V gene: TRBV25-1; CDR3 DNA: TGTGCCAGCCTGGGACAGGAAGGCTACACCTTC; CDR3 protein: CASLGQEGYTF
J gene: TRBJ1-5; D gene: .; V gene: TRBV28; CDR3 DNA: TGTGCCAGCAGCCAGCTTGCGGGGGGAAATCAGCCCCAGCATTTT; CDR3 protein: CASSQLAGGNQPQHF
J gene: TRBJ1-5; D gene: .; V gene: TRBV4-3; CDR3 DNA: TGCGCCAGCAGCCTCAGGAGGGGGATCAATCAGCCCCAGCATTTT; CDR3 protein: CASSLRRGINQPQHF
J gene: TRBJ1-5; D gene: .; V gene: TRBV27; CDR3 DNA: TGTGCCAGCCGAGAGGGTTATAGCAATCAGCCCCAGCATTTT; CDR3 protein: CASREGYSNQPQHF
J gene: TRBJ2-7; D gene: .; V gene: TRBV6-1; CDR3 DNA: TGTGCCAGCAGTGAAATCAGTGGACAACGATACGAGCAGTACTTC; CDR3 protein: CASSEISGQRYEQYF
J gene: TRBJ2-7; D gene: TRBD1; V gene: TRBV11-2; CDR3 DNA: TGTGCCAGCAGCTTCGGTCTTCTTGGGACAGAGATTTACGAGCAGTACTTC; CDR3 protein: CASSFGLLGTEIYEQYF
J gene: TRBJ2-3; D gene: TRBD2; V gene: TRBV10-1; CDR3 DNA: TGCGCCAGCAGTGAGAAGGGACTAGCGGGTACTGTCACAGATACGCAGTATTTT; CDR3 protein: CASSEKGLAGTVTDTQYF
J gene: TRBJ2-4; D gene: TRBD1; V gene: TRBV11-2; CDR3 DNA: TGTGCCAGCAGCTTAGCCGGTTTGGGACAGGTTCAGTACTTC; CDR3 protein: CASSLAGLGQVQYF
J gene: TRBJ1-4; D gene: .; V gene: TRBV6-5; CDR3 DNA: TGTGCCAGCAGTTACACCCTAGGTGAAAAACTGTTTTTT; CDR3 protein: CASSYTLGEKLFF
J gene: TRBJ2-3; D gene: .; V gene: TRBV9; CDR3 DNA: TGTGCCAGCAGCGTAGGGGGGGCTAGCCTAGATACGCAGTATTTT; CDR3 protein: CASSVGGASLDTQYF